Listed below are T cell receptor beta chains from one sample, sequenced in a study of spatial heterogeneity in lung cancer. TCRdb re-derived calls from the 5' RACE reads in MiXCR, one entry per CDR3 protein. Of about 38,000 distinct CDR3 sequences listed, 7.5% are singletons. The specimen comprised PBMCs, sampled at surgery. The receptors were gathered from a male donor with early-stage non-small cell lung cancer. The CDR3 runs from the conserved cysteine through the conserved F or W. The order of the fields is V gene, J gene, CDR3 protein.

TRBV2	TRBJ2-2	CASSEALQRLAGGTGELFF
TRBV20-1	TRBJ1-2	CSARDRGGPPHGYTF
TRBV7-3	TRBJ1-3	CASSFDGVSGNTIYF
TRBV5-1	TRBJ2-3	CASSLQGTDTQYF
TRBV11-2	TRBJ1-1	CASSLGGAREAFF
TRBV2	TRBJ2-6	CASSEYRTNNVLTF
TRBV6-5	TRBJ2-1	CASSYSKTAKGQFF
TRBV20-1	TRBJ1-1	CSAEIDRQNTEAFF
TRBV6-5	TRBJ1-1	CASSYFEGSGTEAFF
TRBV6-2/TRBV6-3	TRBJ1-1	CASSKVVESTEAFF
TRBV7-2	TRBJ2-1	CASSKRGEVYNEQFF
TRBV6-2/TRBV6-3	TRBJ1-6	CASSLRGSYNSPLHF
TRBV6-5	TRBJ2-7	CASRAGHSIDEQYF
TRBV6-2/TRBV6-3	TRBJ2-5	CASRPAGSQETQYF
TRBV7-2	TRBJ2-2	CASSLTAAATGELFF
TRBV7-8	TRBJ1-1	CASSLRWGEVSMNTEAFF
TRBV29-1	TRBJ2-1	CSHDGIGETGPFSYNEQFF
TRBV7-2	TRBJ1-1	CASSTSGTANTEAFF
TRBV9	TRBJ1-2	CASRQGVDGYTF
TRBV18	TRBJ1-2	CASSPLPDGYTF
TRBV6-2/TRBV6-3	TRBJ2-1	CASSYSKGPHNEQFF
TRBV4-3	TRBJ2-2	CASSPGTSGKNTGELFF
TRBV6-6	TRBJ2-7	CASSYSSDYEQYF
TRBV7-8	TRBJ2-1	CATGLQGPSSYNEQFF
TRBV12-3/TRBV12-4	TRBJ1-2	CASSSDRVCTF
TRBV20-1	TRBJ2-5	CSARGGAQGIGTQYF
TRBV27	TRBJ2-3	CASSFRGPTDTQYF
TRBV20-1	TRBJ2-7	CSASYGGHEQYF
TRBV12-3/TRBV12-4	TRBJ2-5	CASSSGLAGETQYF
TRBV30	TRBJ1-1	CARKATGVGTEAFF
TRBV3-1	TRBJ2-3	CASSQVAGSTDTQYF
TRBV21-1	TRBJ2-2	CASSQTPDRLRTGELFF
TRBV6-2/TRBV6-3	TRBJ1-2	CASRTGVANYGYTF
TRBV6-2/TRBV6-3	TRBJ1-4	CASRNGALIATNEKLFF
TRBV7-9	TRBJ2-1	CASTGVGGNEQFF
TRBV27	TRBJ2-3	CASSTVNPDTQYF
TRBV7-3	TRBJ2-1	CASSRLAGTGLNEQFF
TRBV4-2	TRBJ1-2	CASSQSRQGGNYGYTF
TRBV12-3/TRBV12-4	TRBJ1-5	CASSLGDGIHF
TRBV29-1	TRBJ1-1	CSVLTGLNTEAFF
TRBV19	TRBJ2-3	CASSIADTQYF
TRBV5-1	TRBJ2-5	CASSSRAQETQYF
TRBV6-2/TRBV6-3	TRBJ2-3	CASSPPLSGVDTQYF
TRBV27	TRBJ2-3	CASREDGTDTQYF
TRBV6-2/TRBV6-3	TRBJ2-1	CASRQGLHEQFF
TRBV27	TRBJ2-7	CASSLSTGYYEQYF
TRBV2	TRBJ1-6	CASSDGQGANSPLHF
TRBV11-2	TRBJ2-7	CASSSGRTSYEQYF
TRBV4-2	TRBJ1-1	CASSQDQISEAFF
TRBV2	TRBJ2-7	CASSAYEQYF
TRBV14	TRBJ2-1	CASSYRGIYNEQFF
TRBV12-3/TRBV12-4	TRBJ2-1	CASTPELAASYNEQFF
TRBV18	TRBJ1-1	CASSPSQNTEAFF